This T cell receptor (beta chain) was profiled in a study of CD8 T cells in ankylosing spondylitis. The germline CDR1 and CDR2 sequences are MNHEY and SVGAGI. The germline V and J ends were trimmed by 0 bases and 4 bases, with 9 bases remaining between them. The CDR3 totals 14 residues. Study findings and constraints: In the blood and synovial fluid of reactive arthritis, some motif variants had been previously reported.

In its sample, this clonotype was seen many times. Its target is not known. TCRdb reanalysed the 5' RACE reads using MiXCR and keeps one entry per CDR3 protein. This table has 200,000 to 300,000 distinct CDR3 sequences, 10% appearing once. The clonotype comes from a male donor with ankylosing spondylitis or in good health (not recorded which). The V gene is TRBV6-5, the J gene TRBJ1-1, with a possible D match to TRBD1 (5 bases). The specimen was blood, either unsorted or a sorted T cell fraction (not recorded which). The CDR3 is CASSYSSGLTEAFF. CDR3 DNA: TGTGCCAGCAGTTACTCGTCAGGGCTCACTGAAGCTTTCTTT.